This T cell receptor (beta chain) was sequenced for a study of T cell repertoires in cytomegalovirus infection (dated by TCRdb to about 2019). Study-wide context: Alongside well-studied HLA-B-restricted epitopes, the peptide stimulations were aimed at recently identified HLA-C-restricted CMV epitopes, whose presentation resists viral immunomodulation. Donor HLA type was relevant to the analysis, because carriage of CMV infection together with the matching HLA type was indicated by public TCR beta signatures.

Broader findings and caveats from the paper: In the ex vivo response, HLA-C-restricted CMV-specific TCR beta clonotypes were dominant, and in two of eight donors the single most frequent clonotype came from this HLA-C-restricted group. Cumulative frequency of public TCR beta family members discriminated carriers of CMV infection plus the relevant HLA type in this cohort and an independent roughly 320-donor cohort.

According to the study, the label for this sample's treatment or condition signals: in vitro stimulation with specific CMV peptide epitopes to enrich CMV-specific T cells. This clonotype has a single count. What antigen it recognizes has not been identified. Base qualities are not recorded, but no much larger clone differs from it by a single base. One read alone makes for weak evidence. The sequencer was an Illumina HiSeq 1500. TCRdb trimmed public reads at Q25 via fastp, called clones via MiXCR and kept in-frame beta chains. Each CDR3 protein gets just one entry, which takes the most common genes and DNA from the rows behind it. The sample has fewer than 1,000,000 distinct CDR3 sequences on record, 30% to 40% of them singletons. Roughly 13% of the sample comes from the top ten. Trimming leaves V shorter by 3 bases and J shorter by 2 bases, with the junction holding 16 bases beyond the gene matches. For CDR1 and CDR2, the germline V gene lists MDHEN and SYDVKM. The CDR3 sequence holds 19 residues, the cysteine and phenylalanine included. Only CDR3 DNA remains: 57 bases, in frame from the first base.

The sample was cultured CD8+ T cells from PBMCs, taken from culture after CMV antigen stimulation. This sequence originates from a human donor in good health (CMV status not recorded). Some clones in this sample may be carry-over from other donors' samples. Rearrangement joined TRBV28 to TRBJ2-4; 7 of the junction bases match TRBD1. The CDR3 protein: CASSFTSSRDRDPKNIQYF. The nucleotides read TGTGCCAGCAGTTTTACATCCTCCCGGGACAGAGACCCCAAAAACATTCAGTACTTC.